This entry lists 21 T cell receptor beta chains sequenced from one sample in a study of CD8 T cells in ankylosing spondylitis. One entry per CDR3 protein, called by TCRdb with MiXCR from the 5' RACE reads. The repertoire includes over 700,000 distinct CDR3 sequences, under 20% of them detected once, and about a fifth sits in the top ten. General study results and limits: Blood of patients with ankylosing spondylitis appeared to be characterized by a TCR beta motif of seven or eight highly homologous variants.

No cognate antigen is known for these TCRs. Sequenced sample: blood, either unsorted or a sorted T cell fraction (not recorded which). Source of these receptors: a male donor with ankylosing spondylitis.

This clonotype was counted only a few times. The rearrangement links TRBV7-2 to TRBJ2-1, with 9 bases aligning to TRBD2. Germline V CDR1 and CDR2: SGHTA, FQGNSA. After removal of 2 bases from V and 8 bases from J, the junction contained 7 bases not matched to a gene. The CDR3 totals 15 residues. The CDR3 DNA is TGTGCCAGCAGCTTAAGAGCGGGAGGTGTTGATGAGCAGTTCTTC. Protein product: CASSLRAGGVDEQFF.

V and J are TRBV4-1 and TRBJ1-1; D gene unclear. The CDR3 extends over 16 amino acids. V lost 0 bases, J lost 1 base, and 12 bases lay in between. Germline CDR1 is MGHRA and CDR2 is YSYEKL. CDR3 sequence: CASSQDQGVANTEAFF. The CDR3 DNA reads TGCGCCAGCAGCCAAGATCAAGGAGTAGCGAACACTGAAGCTTTCTTT.

This clonotype has a handful of counts. The gene calls are TRBV12-3 or TRBV12-4 and TRBJ2-3; a weak D match, TRBD2 (6 bases). The CDR3 spans 17 residues. With 7 bases removed from V and 4 bases from J, the gap between germline ends came to 24 bases. The CDR3 nucleotides are TGTGCCAGCACCTTGGGTGGGGGGAGCATTAAGGCAGATACGCAGTATTTT. Amino acids: CASTLGGGSIKADTQYF.

This chain uses TRBV20-1 with TRBJ2-2, with TRBD1 as a possible D gene (5 bases). The length of the CDR3 is 14 residues. Germline values: CDR1 DFQATT, CDR2 SNEGSKA (reference sequence). V was cut by 5 bases and J by 0 bases, with 10 bases left in between. Here the CDR3 DNA reads TGCAGTGCTTGGGGCAGGGCGAACACCGGGGAGCTGTTTTTT. This codes for CSAWGRANTGELFF.

This clonotype was found a few times. CDR3 bases: TGTGCCAGCAGCTATCTGCCCTGGGGGACAGATACGCAGTATTTT. It codes for CASSYLPWGTDTQYF. V is TRBV7-9 and J is TRBJ2-3, with D possibly being TRBD1 or TRBD2 (5 bases each). V was pared by 4 bases and J by 3 bases, with 14 bases between. CDR3 length: 15 residues. Per germline, CDR1 SEHNR and CDR2 FQNEAQ (reference sequence).

This clonotype was seen more than once but under ten times. V is TRBV29-1 and J is TRBJ2-3; perhaps TRBD1 as D (6 bases). V was trimmed by 3 bases and J by 2 bases, leaving 15 bases between them. The CDR3 has 15 residues. CDR1 is SQVTM and CDR2 is ANQGSEA in the germline V gene. DNA for the CDR3: TGCAGCGTTGATGGGGGCCGTCGACCCACAGATACGCAGTATTTT. It yields the protein CSVDGGRRPTDTQYF.

This clonotype was recorded a few times. The J gene is TRBJ2-2, the V gene TRBV5-5, with D possibly called TRBD1 or TRBD2 (5 bases each). The CDR3 has 14 residues. The V gene lost 3 bases and the J gene lost 6 bases, with 12 bases spanning the gap. Germline V CDR1 and CDR2: SGHKS, YYEKEE (reference sequence). CDR3 residues: CASSWDPFSGELFF. The DNA for the CDR3 is TGTGCCAGCAGCTGGGACCCATTCTCCGGGGAGCTGTTTTTT.

This clonotype appeared a few times. The chain is built from TRBV4-1 and TRBJ1-1; 7 nucleotides match TRBD1. CDR1 is MGHRA, CDR2 YSYEKL, per germline. CDR3 length equals 17 residues. V lost 3 bases and J lost 6; bases outside the gene matches: 16. The CDR3 protein is CASSQNALQGRNPEAFF. DNA of the CDR3: TGCGCCAGCAGCCAGAACGCCTTACAGGGGCGAAACCCTGAAGCTTTCTTT.

This clonotype has just a few counts. The chain carries TRBV29-1 and TRBJ1-1, with TRBD1 matching 7 bases. Looked up from germline, CDR1 is SQVTM and CDR2 is ANQGSEA. With V trimmed by 7 bases and J by 1 base, 3 bases remained unmatched. This CDR3 is built from 12 residues. The CDR3 DNA reads as TGCAGCGGTCACAGGGGGAACACTGAAGCTTTCTTT. This sequence encodes CSGHRGNTEAFF.

The chain joins TRBV7-9 to TRBJ1-5; possibly TRBD1 for D (6 bases). Trimming removed 0 bases from V and 4 bases from J, with 13 bases in between. This CDR3 has 16 amino acids. Looked up from germline, CDR1 is SEHNR and CDR2 is FQNEAQ (reference sequence). For the CDR3, the DNA is TGTGCCAGCAGCTTAGCGCTTGGGACAATTAATCAGCCCCAGCATTTT. Protein product: CASSLALGTINQPQHF.

This clonotype was recorded a few times. The V and J genes are TRBV12-3 or TRBV12-4 and TRBJ2-5; a weak D match, TRBD1 (5 bases). V lost 7 bases and J lost 1, with 13 bases in between. CDR3 size: 14 residues. CDR3 region: CASTGTGPQETQYF. The CDR3 bases are TGTGCCAGCACAGGAACAGGACCCCAAGAGACCCAGTACTTC.

This clonotype was picked up a small number of times. The chain recombines TRBV20-1 with TRBJ1-5; no firm D call. V gave up 6 bases and J gave up 3 bases, with 12 bases separating them. Germline-derived CDR1 and CDR2 are DFQATT and SNEGSKA (reference sequence). CDR3 length: 13 residues. CDR3 amino acids: CSAADTNNQPQHF. The CDR3 DNA is TGCAGTGCCGCAGACACAAACAATCAGCCCCAGCATTTT.

This clonotype was recorded many times. The chain links TRBV5-1 to TRBJ2-3; 10 bases are a match to TRBD1. The germline CDR1 and CDR2 sequences are SGHRS and YFSETQ. The V gene end was trimmed by 3 bases and the J gene end by 3 bases; junction bases not matched to a gene: 1. The CDR3 spans 14 residues. CDR3 sequence: CASSSGQGTDTQYF. CDR3 sequence (DNA): TGCGCCAGCAGCTCGGGACAGGGGACAGATACGCAGTATTTT.

In its sample, this clonotype was seen a few times. The V gene is TRBV20-1, the J gene TRBJ2-5, with D perhaps TRBD2 (5 bases). The germline V gene encodes CDR1 DFQATT and CDR2 SNEGSKA (reference sequence). This CDR3 comprises 14 residues. Trimming took off 6 bases at V and 5 bases at J, with 19 bases between the two ends. CDR3 protein: CSAIARGQEETQYF. As DNA, the CDR3 is TGCAGTGCGATCGCCCGGGGTCAGGAGGAGACCCAGTACTTC.

This clonotype was detected only a few times. The chain carries TRBV6-1 and TRBJ2-4; 8 bases match TRBD2. CDR3 size: 14 residues. Germline values: CDR1 MNHNS, CDR2 SASEGT. V was clipped by 6 bases and J by 4 bases; unmatched bases: 5. The CDR3 reads CASRKERGKNIQYF. For the CDR3, the DNA is TGTGCCAGCAGGAAGGAGCGGGGGAAAAACATTCAGTACTTC.

This clonotype was seen more than once but under ten times. The chain links TRBV5-1 to TRBJ1-4; tentatively, D is TRBD1 (5 bases). CDR1 is SGHRS and CDR2 is YFSETQ in the germline V gene. Trimming left V 5 bases short and J 5 bases short, with 13 bases between. The CDR3 runs to 14 residues. The CDR3 sequence is CASRRDRNNEKLFF. The DNA of the CDR3 is TGCGCCAGCAGGAGGGACCGCAACAATGAAAAACTGTTTTTT.

This clonotype has only a few counts. The chain is built from TRBV4-1 and TRBJ1-1; D unclear. Germline lookup yields CDR1 MGHRA and CDR2 YSYEKL. This CDR3 has 13 amino acids. V was cut by 0 bases and J by 5 bases, with 7 bases left in between. CDR3 loop: CASSQDGETEAFF. As DNA, the CDR3 is TGCGCCAGCAGCCAAGATGGGGAAACTGAAGCTTTCTTT.

There are a few counts of this clonotype. This sequence joins TRBV29-1 and TRBJ2-7; D might be TRBD1 or TRBD2, each matching 6 bases. The ends were cut back, 3 bases at V and 12 bases at J, with 24 bases in the middle. Germline lookup yields CDR1 SQVTM and CDR2 ANQGSEA. The CDR3 totals 14 residues. CDR3 nucleotide sequence: TGCAGCGTTGAGAGGTCGGGCAGGGGAGGTGAGGTGTACTTC. Amino acid sequence: CSVERSGRGGEVYF.

The chain combines TRBV12-3 or TRBV12-4 with TRBJ2-2; possibly TRBD1 for D (5 bases). The CDR3 is 13 residues long. Trimming stripped 3 bases from V and 6 bases from J, with 8 bases between. As DNA, the CDR3 is TGTGCCAGCAGTTTTACCAGGGCCGGGGAGCTGTTTTTT. It specifies CASSFTRAGELFF.

This clonotype was counted many times. One junction end does not reproduce the germline sequence, and a read error may be involved. The genes are TRBV5-1 and TRBJ2-3; D unresolved. Germline CDR1 SGHRS, CDR2 YFSETQ. The CDR3 totals 13 residues. For the CDR3, the DNA is TGTGCCAGCAGCTTACAAAGCACAGATACGCAGTATTTT. This encodes CASSLQSTDTQYF.

The rearrangement uses TRBV7-8 and TRBJ1-1; the match to TRBD1 covers 7 bases. V trimming: 2 bases; J trimming: 3 bases; junction bases outside the gene matches: 6. CDR1 and CDR2 (germline): SGHVS, FQNEAQ. CDR3 size: 15 residues. As DNA, the CDR3 is TGTGCCAGCAGCTTAATGGGACAGTTAGACACTGAAGCTTTCTTT. It codes for CASSLMGQLDTEAFF.